This TCR beta chain was recovered during a study of blood T cell repertoires in COVID-19. Looking at the study overall: Some COVID-19 samples were acute and others convalescent; all came from the United States, Italy and Spain. T cells, B-cell-depleted T cells, or PBMCs supplied cDNA or gDNA.

Authors' analysis steps: Estimated nucleated cell counts came from reference gene primer amplification. Here immunoSEQ multiplex PCR was the method, and the copy in TCRdb shows in-frame clones only, minus some. That table supplies the V and J calls and clone size; D and trimming were determined from the DNA. The sample consists of approximately 88,000 clones, 80% to 95% of them appearing once. The source of this sequence is a woman between 50 and 59 years old in a cohort sampled during active COVID-19. Sample: peripheral blood.

The CDR3 DNA is TGTGCCAGCAGCACCGGACTAGCGGGGATTCAAGAGACCCAGTACTTC. The encoded protein is CASSTGLAGIQETQYF. The J gene is TRBJ2-5, the V gene TRBV5-6, with 12 bases matching TRBD2. Trimming cost V 4 bases and J 2 bases; bases outside gene matches: 6. CDR3 length: 16 amino acids. CDR1 is SGHDT and CDR2 is YYEEEE in the germline V gene.